The next 7 T cell receptor beta chains were all read from a single sample in a study of identical twins. TCRdb ran MiXCR on the 5' RACE reads and lists one entry per CDR3 protein. The repertoire holds about 530,000 distinct CDR3 sequences, more than 20% seen once, with around 0.47% in the top ten. The same data also contributed to another study, on yellow fever vaccine responses in identical twins.

The sample comprised CD4+ T cells sorted from blood. Receptors originate from a woman younger than 30 in good health.

This chain connects TRBV2 to TRBJ2-1, with TRBD2 identical over 8 bases. This CDR3 region has 16 residues. Germline V gene sequence: CDR1 SNHLY, CDR2 FYNNEI. Trimming at V came to 3 bases and at J to 8 bases, leaving 12 bases not matched to a gene. As DNA, the CDR3 is TGTGCCAGCAGTGATTGGGGGACTAGACATGGGGATGAGCAGTTCTTC. It yields the protein CASSDWGTRHGDEQFF.

The chain employs TRBV7-9 and TRBJ2-7; TRBD1 is a possible D gene (5 bases). Germline CDR1 is SEHNR and CDR2 is FQNEAQ (reference sequence). The CDR3 length is 15 residues. The V end lost 3 bases, the J end lost 3 bases, and 15 bases lay between the germline ends. The DNA for the CDR3 is TGTGCCAGCAGCTTGGGGCTGGCAGATTACTACGAGCAGTACGTC. Translation gives CASSLGLADYYEQYV.

This clonotype occurred a few times. This sequence joins TRBV24-1 and TRBJ2-3; perhaps D is TRBD1 or TRBD2 (7 bases each). Trimming stripped 6 bases from V and 0 bases from J, with 12 bases between. Per the germline V gene, CDR1 is KGHDR and CDR2 is SFDVKD. This CDR3 is 15 amino acids long. DNA of the CDR3: TGTGCCACCAGTCAGGGGGGGGCTAGCACAGATACGCAGTATTTT. Amino acids: CATSQGGASTDTQYF.

This clonotype showed up just a few times. This rearrangement joins TRBV7-2 to TRBJ1-3; D gene ambiguous. CDR1 is SGHTA and CDR2 is FQGNSA in the germline V gene. The CDR3 covers 15 residues. Trimming cost V 0 bases and J 0 bases, with 6 bases left between them. The CDR3 protein is CASSLATFSGNTIYF. Here the CDR3 DNA reads TGTGCCAGCAGCTTAGCTACGTTCTCTGGAAACACCATATATTTT.

The rearrangement joins TRBV5-1 to TRBJ2-1, with a weak D call TRBD2 (6 bases). This CDR3 has 16 residues. Germline V CDR1 and CDR2: SGHRS, YFSETQ. The V and J ends lost 1 base and 0 bases respectively, with 11 bases between them. The CDR3 loop is CASSLLAASSYNEQFF. Here the CDR3 DNA reads TGCGCCAGCAGCTTGTTAGCGGCGAGCTCCTACAATGAGCAGTTCTTC.

The chain couples TRBV19 to TRBJ1-2, with D perhaps TRBD1 (6 bases). The germline gives CDR1 LNHDA, CDR2 SQIVND (reference sequence). The CDR3 contains 12 residues. Trimming cost V 9 bases and J 4 bases, with 12 bases left between them. This CDR3 reads CASRGQVYGYTF. CDR3 nucleotides: TGTGCCAGCAGGGGACAAGTCTATGGCTACACCTTC.

This clonotype has at least ten counts. This chain links TRBV12-3 or TRBV12-4 with TRBJ2-3; D might be TRBD2 (6 bases). The V and J ends lost 3 bases and 1 base respectively, with 17 bases between them. The CDR3 extends over 17 amino acids. As DNA, the CDR3 is TGTGCCAGCAGTTTCGGTTTGGGGGGACTGCGCACAGATACGCAGTATTTT. Protein product: CASSFGLGGLRTDTQYF.